The 7 T cell receptor beta chains listed next were all sequenced from one sample in a study of blood T cell repertoires in COVID-19. Here immunoSEQ multiplex PCR was the method, and the copy in TCRdb shows in-frame clones only, minus some. Of about 200,000 clones listed, around 87% were seen once; the top ten hold about 26%. The sample was PBMCs or T cells enriched from blood (not recorded which). All receptors derive from a woman aged 40 to 50 in a cohort exposed to, infected with or recovered from COVID-19 (not recorded which).

The chain couples TRBV13 to TRBJ1-1; perhaps TRBD1 as D (5 bases). The CDR3 contains 13 residues. Germline assignment: CDR1 PRHDT and CDR2 FYEKMQ (reference sequence). V was clipped by 2 bases and J by 8 bases, with 12 bases between them. CDR3 amino acids: CASSLSREGEAFF. The DNA of the CDR3 is TGTGCCAGCAGCTTATCCAGGGAAGGCGAAGCTTTCTTT.

CDR3 sequence reads: CASSPLGLSNTGELFF. The CDR3 nucleotides are TGTGCCAGCAGCCCCCTGGGGCTCTCGAACACCGGGGAGCTGTTTTTT. The rearrangement links TRBV13 to TRBJ2-2; D is possibly TRBD1 (5 bases). The V gene lost 5 bases and the J gene lost 0 bases, with 13 bases spanning the gap. The CDR3 has 16 residues. Germline CDR1 is PRHDT and CDR2 is FYEKMQ (reference sequence).

The gene calls are TRBV13 and TRBJ2-1, with 12 bases fitting TRBD2. The V and J ends lost 4 bases and 3 bases, in that order; junction bases with no gene match: 1. There are 15 residues in the CDR3. The germline CDR1 and CDR2 sequences are PRHDT and FYEKMQ (reference sequence). DNA for the CDR3: TGTGCCAGCAGCTGGACTAGCGGGGTCTACAATGAGCAGTTCTTC. Amino acids: CASSWTSGVYNEQFF.

This chain uses TRBV9 with TRBJ2-1; 14 nucleotides line up with TRBD2. The CDR3 is made up of 17 amino acids. Germline CDR1 and CDR2: SGDLS and YYNGEE. V was clipped by 5 bases and J by 0 bases; unmatched bases: 4. The CDR3, as DNA: TGTGCCAGCAGTCGGACTAGCGGGGGGAGCTCCTACAATGAGCAGTTCTTC. Translation: CASSRTSGGSSYNEQFF.

This chain uses TRBV5-4 with TRBJ1-6; D might be TRBD1 (6 bases). Trimming removed 4 bases at V and 9 bases at J, with 20 bases between. Germline V lookup: CDR1 SGHNT, CDR2 YYREEE (reference sequence). The CDR3 has 16 residues. The CDR3: CASSTPGARVGSPLHF. CDR3 bases: TGTGCCAGCAGCACCCCAGGGGCCAGGGTGGGTTCACCCCTCCACTTT.

The J gene is TRBJ1-1, the V gene TRBV7-8; TRBD1 matches 9 bases. Germline-derived CDR1 and CDR2 are SGHVS and FQNEAQ. The CDR3 runs to 14 residues. V lost 4 bases and J lost 5; bases outside the gene matches: 5. The CDR3 is CASSWTGVDTEAFF. CDR3 bases: TGTGCCAGCAGCTGGACAGGGGTTGATACTGAAGCTTTCTTT.

This clone has just one count. The CDR3 region is CASSSGQGGYSPLHF. The CDR3 nucleotides are TGTGCCAGCAGCTCAGGACAGGGAGGATATTCACCCCTCCACTTT. V and J are TRBV5-4 and TRBJ1-6; 8 bases fit TRBD1. With 3 bases clipped from V and 8 bases from J, the junction kept 7 bases outside the gene matches. The germline CDR1 and CDR2 sequences are SGHNT and YYREEE (reference sequence). The CDR3 runs to 15 residues.